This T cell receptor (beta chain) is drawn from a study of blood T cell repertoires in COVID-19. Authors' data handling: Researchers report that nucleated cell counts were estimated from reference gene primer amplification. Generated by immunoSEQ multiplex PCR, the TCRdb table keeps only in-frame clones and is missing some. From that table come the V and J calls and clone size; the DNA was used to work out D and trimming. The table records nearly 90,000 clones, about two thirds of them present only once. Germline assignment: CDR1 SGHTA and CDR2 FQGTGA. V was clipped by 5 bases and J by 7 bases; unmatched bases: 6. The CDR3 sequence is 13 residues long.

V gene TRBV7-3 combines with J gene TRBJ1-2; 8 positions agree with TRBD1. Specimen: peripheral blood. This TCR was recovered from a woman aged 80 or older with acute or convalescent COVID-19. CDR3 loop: CASSPDRGSGYTF. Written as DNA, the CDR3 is TGTGCCAGCAGCCCCGACAGGGGAAGTGGCTACACCTTC. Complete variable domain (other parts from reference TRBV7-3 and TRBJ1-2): GAGVSQTPSNKVTEKGKYVELRCDPISGHTALYWYRQSLGQGPEFLIYFQGTGAADDSGLPNDRFFAVRPEGSVSTLKIQRTERGDSAVYLCASSPDRGSGYTFGSGTRLTVV.